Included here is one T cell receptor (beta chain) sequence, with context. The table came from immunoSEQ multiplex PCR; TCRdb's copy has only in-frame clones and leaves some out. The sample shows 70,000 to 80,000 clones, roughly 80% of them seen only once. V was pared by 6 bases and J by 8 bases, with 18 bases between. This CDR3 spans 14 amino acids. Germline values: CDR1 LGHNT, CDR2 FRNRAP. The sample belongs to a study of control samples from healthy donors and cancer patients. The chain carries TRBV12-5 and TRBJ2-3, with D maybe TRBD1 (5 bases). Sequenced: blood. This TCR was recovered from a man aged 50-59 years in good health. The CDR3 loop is CASGLGAPQGTQYF. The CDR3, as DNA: TGTGCTAGTGGCCTTGGGGCTCCCCAGGGTACGCAGTATTTT.